The T cell receptor beta chain described here comes from a study of T cell repertoires in cytomegalovirus infection. Trimming cost V 2 bases and J 4 bases, with 21 bases left between them. Germline values: CDR1 MNHGY, CDR2 SAAAGT. The CDR3 covers 18 residues. On this clonotype: Its antigen is still unknown.

TCRdb re-called the reads with MiXCR, one entry per CDR3 protein. The sample includes approximately 110,000 distinct CDR3 sequences, about 31% of them seen just once. The rearrangement joins TRBV6-8 to TRBJ2-1; TRBD1 is a possible D gene (7 bases). The sample was CD8+ T cells from cultured PBMCs, taken from culture after CMV antigen stimulation. The source is a human donor in good health (CMV status not recorded). Some clones in this sample may be carry-over from other donors' samples. The CDR3 sequence: CASSYPRQGGKRYNEQFF. CDR3 in DNA: TGTGCCAGCAGTTACCCCCGACAGGGAGGTAAGCGGTACAATGAGCAGTTCTTC.